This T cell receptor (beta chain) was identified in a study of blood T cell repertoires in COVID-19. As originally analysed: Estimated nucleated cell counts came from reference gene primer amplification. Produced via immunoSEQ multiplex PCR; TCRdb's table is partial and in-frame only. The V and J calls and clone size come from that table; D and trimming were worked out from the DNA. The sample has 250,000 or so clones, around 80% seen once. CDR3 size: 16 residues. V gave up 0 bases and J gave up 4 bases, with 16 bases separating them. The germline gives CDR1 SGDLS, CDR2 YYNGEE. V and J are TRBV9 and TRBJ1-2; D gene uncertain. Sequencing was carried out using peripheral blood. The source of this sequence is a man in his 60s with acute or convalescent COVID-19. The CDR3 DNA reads TGTGCCAGCAGCGTAGCTTGGAGACCGCTGGGCTATGGCTACACCTTC. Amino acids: CASSVAWRPLGYGYTF.